This TCR beta chain was obtained from a study of blood T cell repertoires in COVID-19. Study-level information: Italy, Spain and the United States were the sources of the convalescent and acute COVID-19 samples. The cDNA or gDNA used as material had been derived from T cells, B-cell-depleted T cells, or PBMCs.

The V end was cut by 1 base, the J end by 5 bases, with 8 bases between. The CDR3 has 13 amino acids. Original data processing: Researchers report that nucleated cell counts were estimated from reference gene primer amplification. Only in-frame clones appear in the TCRdb table, and some are missing; sequencing was by immunoSEQ multiplex PCR. The DNA gave D and trimming, while V, J and clone size come from that table. The repertoire holds roughly 150,000 clones, with over 70% as singletons. Comments on this clone: Other nucleotide sequences from this sample produce the same CDR3.

The chain uses TRBV12-3 or TRBV12-4 and TRBJ1-1; D perhaps matches TRBD1 (5 bases). The specimen sequenced was PBMCs or T cells enriched from blood (not recorded which). This clonotype originated in a woman aged 40 to 55 with acute COVID-19. The CDR3 reads CASSLGQGTEAFF. In nucleotides, the CDR3 is TGTGCCAGCAGTTTAGGGCAGGGAACTGAAGCTTTCTTT.